This T cell receptor (beta chain) was retrieved from a study of T cell changes during pregnancy in multiple sclerosis. Some clones are missing from TCRdb's copy, which holds only in-frame ones; the method was immunoSEQ multiplex PCR. The sample holds around 39,000 clones; roughly 90% are singletons and the top ten take about 4%. The CDR3 consists of 15 residues. Germline assignment: CDR1 MRHNA and CDR2 SNTAGT. The junction had 11 bases not matched to a gene; V was cut back by 5 bases and J by 4 bases. The sample consisted of CD8+ T cells from peripheral blood mononuclear cells, taken in the first trimester of pregnancy. The chain recombines TRBV6-4 with TRBJ2-7; 7 nucleotides line up with TRBD1. This sequence was found in a female donor with multiple sclerosis, enrolled in a pregnancy study. The CDR3 reads CASSTTQGRTYEQYF. Written as DNA, the CDR3 is TGTGCCAGCAGTACAACACAGGGGAGAACTTACGAGCAGTACTTC.